This is a list of T cell receptor beta chains from one sample in a study of T cell responses to AZD1222 COVID-19 vaccine. Libraries were prepared by immunoSEQ multiplex PCR; TCRdb keeps only in-frame clonotypes and omits some of them. The sample records over 95,000 clones, approximately 90% being singletons. Sequences were derived from peripheral blood, sampled on day 0 of AZD1222 vaccination. These receptors all come from an adult in good health. Both conserved end residues are part of each CDR3. Fields, in order: V gene, J gene, D gene, clone size, CDR3 DNA, CDR3 protein. D genes are given only for firm matches. Only part of the rows carry a size: once, few, many, or a class if the clone is expanded.

TRBV10-1,TRBJ2-1,TRBD1,.,TGCGCCAGCAGCTGTCCCGGGACAGGGGCCAATGAGCAGTTCTTC,CASSCPGTGANEQFF
TRBV7-9,TRBJ2-1,.,.,TGTGCCAGCAGCCGACCCACCCGGGGGCGATGGATGGATGAGCAGTTCTTC,CASSRPTRGRWMDEQFF
TRBV7-9,TRBJ1-4,.,many,TGTGCCAGCAGCTTAGATCACGGGCTCACTGAAAAACTGTTTTTT,CASSLDHGLTEKLFF
TRBV4-1,TRBJ1-1,.,.,TGCGCCAGCAGCCAAGCTCAGGGATTCACTGAAGCTTTCTTT,CASSQAQGFTEAFF
TRBV5-1,TRBJ1-4,TRBD1,.,TGCGCCAGCAGCTTGGGATCAGGGGGTCCTGAAAAACTGTTTTTT,CASSLGSGGPEKLFF
TRBV7-2,TRBJ2-1,TRBD2,.,TGTGCCAGCAGCTTATCTTTGAGGGGTCAGCGGGGGGTTTACAATGAGCAGTTCTTC,CASSLSLRGQRGVYNEQFF
TRBV29-1,TRBJ1-1,.,.,TGCAGCGTTGAAGATCGGGGGGTAGGTACTGAAGCTTTCTTT,CSVEDRGVGTEAFF
TRBV24-1,TRBJ2-1,.,.,TGTGCCACCAGTGATCCGACAGGCGCCTACAATGAGCAGTTCTTC,CATSDPTGAYNEQFF
TRBV6-5,TRBJ1-6,.,.,TGTGCCAGCACAGGGGTTGCTTTTAATTCACCCCTCCACTTT,CASTGVAFNSPLHF
TRBV7-5,TRBJ2-1,.,.,TGTGTCAGAAGCTTAGCGGGGGGACAGGGCCGTCGTAATGAGCAGTTCTTC,CVRSLAGGQGRRNEQFF
TRBV24-1,TRBJ1-1,TRBD1,.,TGTGCCACCAGGAGGGACAGCAGTATGAACACTGAAGCTTTCTTT,CATRRDSSMNTEAFF
TRBV5-6,TRBJ2-7,TRBD1,.,TGTGCCAGCAGCCGAGAGGACAGGGATAGCGAGCAGTACTTC,CASSREDRDSEQYF
TRBV6-2/TRBV6-3,TRBJ2-7,.,.,TGTGCCAGCAGTTACTCCGGTGTCACTCCCTACGAGCAGTACTTC,CASSYSGVTPYEQYF
TRBV7-9,TRBJ1-1,.,.,TGTGCCAGCAGCTCCCGGATCAGGGGATTTAACACTGAAGCTTTCTTT,CASSSRIRGFNTEAFF
TRBV19,TRBJ1-2,TRBD1,.,TGTGCCAGTAGTTGGGGACAGAACTATGGCTACACCTTC,CASSWGQNYGYTF
TRBV19,TRBJ1-1,.,once,TGTGCCAGTAGTATTAAAGCCCCGAGGGGGGCCACTGAAGCTTTCTTT,CASSIKAPRGATEAFF
TRBV18,TRBJ1-1,.,.,TGTGCCAGCTCACCACCGGTGCAGAGGAACACTGAAGCTTTCTTT,CASSPPVQRNTEAFF
TRBV5-1,TRBJ2-7,.,.,TGCGCCAGCAGCTTGGGCGGGACAGTCCAACACGAGCAGTACTTC,CASSLGGTVQHEQYF
TRBV7-2,TRBJ2-5,.,.,TGTGCCAGCAGCTGGGACATCTCCCAAGAGACCCAGTACTTC,CASSWDISQETQYF
TRBV9,TRBJ2-7,TRBD1,.,TGTGCCAGCAGTCGGATGGGACAGGGGTCCCACGAGCAGTACTTC,CASSRMGQGSHEQYF
TRBV7-9,TRBJ1-6,TRBD1,.,TGTGCCAGCAGCCCGCCAGGGGGTAGTAATTCACCCCTCCACTTT,CASSPPGGSNSPLHF
TRBV12-3/TRBV12-4,TRBJ1-2,TRBD1,.,TGTGCCAGCAGCGGACAGGGGGCCTTGGGCTACACCTTC,CASSGQGALGYTF
TRBV5-5,TRBJ2-7,.,.,TGTGCCAGCAGCTTGGCCGCAGGGACCTCCTACGAGCAGTACTTC,CASSLAAGTSYEQYF
TRBV6-5,TRBJ1-3,.,.,TGTGCCAGCAGTTATGGAGTCTCGGCCAACACCATATATTTT,CASSYGVSANTIYF
TRBV6-5,TRBJ1-4,.,.,TGTGCCAGCAGTTACAATGGGCGGATTAATGAAAAACTGTTTTTT,CASSYNGRINEKLFF
TRBV5-6,TRBJ1-3,.,.,TGTGCCAGCAGCCTTGGACAGTACTCTGGAAACACCATATATTTT,CASSLGQYSGNTIYF
TRBV10-3,TRBJ2-1,TRBD2,.,TGTGCCATCAGTCCCCGGACTAGCGGGGACAATGAGCAGTTCTTC,CAISPRTSGDNEQFF
TRBV7-6,TRBJ2-3,TRBD2,.,TGTGCCAGCACCTCTTCCCCCGGGACTAGCGGGGGGGTGGGCACAGATACGCAGTATTTT,CASTSSPGTSGGVGTDTQYF
TRBV5-6,TRBJ1-5,TRBD1,once,TGTGCCAGCAGCTTGGAGGGGGCTGAGTCATGGGATCAGCCCCAGCATTTT,CASSLEGAESWDQPQHF
TRBV7-2,TRBJ2-3,.,.,TGTGCCAGCAGCCCTCTGGGGGGGCGGATACGTACAGATACGCAGTATTTT,CASSPLGGRIRTDTQYF
TRBV4-1,TRBJ2-7,TRBD1,.,TGCGCCAGCAGCCAACAATGGACAGGGGCCTACGAGCAGTACTTC,CASSQQWTGAYEQYF